Listed below are T cell receptor beta chains from one sample, sequenced in a study of radiation and T cells in renal cell carcinoma. Sequencing used immunoSEQ multiplex PCR; TCRdb keeps in-frame clones, though not all of them. The sample has 94,000 or so clones; 82% are singletons. Sample: blood, taken from a patient whose treatment included radiotherapy and nephrectomy. The receptors shown here come from a man aged 55 to 70 with renal cell carcinoma. The conserved cysteine and the conserved F or W are not part of the CDR3 here. A D gene is named only where the DNA matches it firmly. Rows may omit the clone size; those that give it use once, few, many or a size class.

v_gene	abundance	d_gene	j_gene	CDR3aa
TRBV2	NA	NA	TRBJ1-5	ASQVESNQPQH
TRBV2	NA	NA	TRBJ2-3	ASRGRAMTDTQY
TRBV6-5	NA	TRBD1	TRBJ2-5	ASSRGRQETQY
TRBV19	once	NA	TRBJ2-1	ATGMRGGGPFNEQF
TRBV19	NA	TRBD2	TRBJ2-2	ASSQLASNTGELF
TRBV19	few	TRBD2	TRBJ2-2	ASSILGGRAPGELF
TRBV30	NA	TRBD1	TRBJ1-2	AWTRTGGVRGYT
TRBV4-2	NA	TRBD1	TRBJ1-2	ASSQDPSGGANDGYT
TRBV5-1	NA	NA	TRBJ2-5	ASSLNGGIETQY
TRBV14	NA	TRBD1	TRBJ1-2	ASSLSPGTAYGYT
TRBV9	NA	NA	TRBJ2-5	ASSVGTDSQETQY
TRBV10-2	NA	TRBD2	TRBJ2-3	ASLITSGSTDTQY
TRBV10-2	once	NA	TRBJ2-5	ASTDQETQY
TRBV7-2	NA	NA	TRBJ2-7	ASSHDTVPYEQY
TRBV30	NA	NA	TRBJ2-7	AWSLGEAPRN
TRBV27	NA	TRBD2	TRBJ2-7	ASSLKGLAGGRGYEQY
TRBV5-1	NA	TRBD1	TRBJ2-6	ASSPGQGLTGANVLT
TRBV19	NA	NA	TRBJ2-7	ASSIRYSYEQY
TRBV14	few	NA	TRBJ1-2	ASSQAQDYGYT
TRBV11-3	once	NA	TRBJ2-7	ASSLASSYEQY
TRBV9	NA	TRBD2	TRBJ2-1	ASSSPGRAIGNEQF
TRBV11-2	many	TRBD2	TRBJ2-2	ASSSLAGVSGELF
TRBV7-9	NA	NA	TRBJ2-7	ASKRTGSYEQY
TRBV18	NA	NA	TRBJ1-4	ASSQDRNEKLF
TRBV12-5	NA	NA	TRBJ2-7	ASGFPLSTRDYEQY